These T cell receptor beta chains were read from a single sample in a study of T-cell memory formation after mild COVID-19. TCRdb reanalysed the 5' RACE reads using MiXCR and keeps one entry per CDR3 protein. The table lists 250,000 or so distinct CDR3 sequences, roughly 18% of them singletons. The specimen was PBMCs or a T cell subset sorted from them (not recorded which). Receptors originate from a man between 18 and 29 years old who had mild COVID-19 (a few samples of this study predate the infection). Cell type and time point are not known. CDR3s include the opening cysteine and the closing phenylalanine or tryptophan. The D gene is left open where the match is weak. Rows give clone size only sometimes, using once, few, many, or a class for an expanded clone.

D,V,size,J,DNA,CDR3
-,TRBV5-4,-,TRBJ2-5,TGTGCCAGCAGCTTGGAGTCTCTCAATCAAGAGACCCAGTACTTC,CASSLESLNQETQYF
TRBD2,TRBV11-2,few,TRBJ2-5,TGTGCCAGCAGCGAGGGGACTAGCGGGGGGTTTTGGGCGAGAGAGACCCAGTACTTC,CASSEGTSGGFWARETQYF
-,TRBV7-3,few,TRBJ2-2,TGTGCCAGCAGCTTAGGCAGGGTTGCCGGGGAGCTGTTTTTT,CASSLGRVAGELFF
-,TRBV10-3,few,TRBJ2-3,TGTGCCATCAGTGTTGGGGTTCGGGGCACAGATACGCAGTATTTT,CAISVGVRGTDTQYF
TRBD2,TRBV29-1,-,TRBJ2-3,TGCAGCGTTGATGGTACTAGCGGGGGTCCAGATACGCAGTATTTT,CSVDGTSGGPDTQYF
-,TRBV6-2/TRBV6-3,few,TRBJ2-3,TGTGCCAGCAGACCCGCGACTTTCACAGATACGCAGTATTTT,CASRPATFTDTQYF
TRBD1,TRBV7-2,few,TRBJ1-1,TGTGCCAGCAGGCCTAGAAGTGACAGGGGAGACACTGAAGCTTTCTTT,CASRPRSDRGDTEAFF
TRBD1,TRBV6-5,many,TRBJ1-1,TGTGCCAGCAGCCCACAGGGGGCCCGCACTGAAGCTTTCTTT,CASSPQGARTEAFF
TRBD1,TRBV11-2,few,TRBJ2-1,TGTGCCAGCAGCGTCGACAGGGGACATGAGCAGTTCTTC,CASSVDRGHEQFF
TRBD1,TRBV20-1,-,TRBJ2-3,TGCAGTGCTGTACAGGGGGCCGCTCCGGGTACGCAGTATTTT,CSAVQGAAPGTQYF
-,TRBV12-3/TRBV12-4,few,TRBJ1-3,TGTGCCAGTTCACCCAGCTATGGAAACACCATATATTTT,CASSPSYGNTIYF
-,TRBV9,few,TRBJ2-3,TGTGCCAGCAGCGTAGAGGGCCGCGGCTTCGTAGATACGCAGTATTTT,CASSVEGRGFVDTQYF
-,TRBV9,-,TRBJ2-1,TGTGCCAGCAGCGTAGAGCACCTCGATCGTGAGCAGTTCTTC,CASSVEHLDREQFF
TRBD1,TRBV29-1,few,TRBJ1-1,TGCAGCGTGTGGGGACAGGGTGGGTCTGAAGCTTTCTTT,CSVWGQGGSEAFF
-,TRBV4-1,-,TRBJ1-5,TGCGCCAGCAGCCAAGTTTCCACCAGTAGCAATCAGCCCCAGCATTTT,CASSQVSTSSNQPQHF
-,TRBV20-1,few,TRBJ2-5,TGCAGTGCTAGAGACGGCAGGCCCCAAGAGACCCAGTACTTC,CSARDGRPQETQYF
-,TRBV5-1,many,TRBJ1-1,TGCGCCAGCAGCTTGGAAGTAGGGCTGACTGAAGCTTTCTTT,CASSLEVGLTEAFF
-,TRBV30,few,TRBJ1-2,TGTGCCTGGAGTGCACTCGGTGGCTACACCTTC,CAWSALGGYTF
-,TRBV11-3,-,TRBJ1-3,TGTGCCAGCAGCGCAGGATACTCTGGAAACACCATATATTTT,CASSAGYSGNTIYF
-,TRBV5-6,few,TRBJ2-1,TGTGCCAGCAGCCCCCTTAACCTGAGGGCAGGGAATGAGCAGTTCTTC,CASSPLNLRAGNEQFF
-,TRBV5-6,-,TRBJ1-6,TGTGCCAGCAGCTTGTACCCGGGACGGCCCGAAAATTCACCCCTCCACTTT,CASSLYPGRPENSPLHF
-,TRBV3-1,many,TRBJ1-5,TGTGCCAGCAGCCAAGACATGATCCAGCCCCAGCATTTT,CASSQDMIQPQHF
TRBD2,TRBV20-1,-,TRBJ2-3,TGCAGTGGGATCGGGACTACTCAATTGGATACGCAGTATTTT,CSGIGTTQLDTQYF
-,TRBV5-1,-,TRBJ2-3,TGCGCCAGCAGCTTACCAACCCCCCCGAGAGATACGCAGTATTTT,CASSLPTPPRDTQYF
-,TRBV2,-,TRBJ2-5,TGTGCCAGCATGCGGGAAGTTCAAGAGACCCAGTACTTC,CASMREVQETQYF
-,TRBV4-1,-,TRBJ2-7,TGCGCCAGCAGCCCCCCGGGTCTACTCACCTACGAGCAGTACTTC,CASSPPGLLTYEQYF
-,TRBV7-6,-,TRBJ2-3,TGTGCCAGCAGCTCCCGGGGGCGGGCAGCCACAGATACGCAGTATTTT,CASSSRGRAATDTQYF
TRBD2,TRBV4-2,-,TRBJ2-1,TGTGCCAGCAGCCAAGCGGGGAGCGGGGGGGCCCTTGGGCAGTTCTTC,CASSQAGSGGALGQFF
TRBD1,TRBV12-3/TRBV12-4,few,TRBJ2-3,TGTGCCAGCAGTACCGGGACAGGCGGGGGCACAGATACGCAGTATTTT,CASSTGTGGGTDTQYF
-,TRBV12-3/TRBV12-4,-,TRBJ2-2,TGTGCCAGCAGTTTATTAAACCTCGCCGGGGAGCTGTTTTTT,CASSLLNLAGELFF
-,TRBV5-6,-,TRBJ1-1,TGTGCCAGCAGCTGGACAATTATGAACACTGAAGCTTTCTTT,CASSWTIMNTEAFF
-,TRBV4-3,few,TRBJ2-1,TGCGCCAGCAGCCCCGGACTACTAACAGACAATGAGCAGTTCTTC,CASSPGLLTDNEQFF
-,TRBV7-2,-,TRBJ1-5,TGTGCCAGCAGCTTAGAGGCGGCCTCCACAGCTCCCCAGCATTTT,CASSLEAASTAPQHF
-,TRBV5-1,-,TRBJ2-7,TGCGCCAGCAGCGAGACACGCGAGCAGTACTTC,CASSETREQYF
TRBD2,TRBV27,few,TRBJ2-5,TGTGCCAGCAGTGCCCAGCATGCGGGGGGGCTTGAGACCCAGTACTTC,CASSAQHAGGLETQYF
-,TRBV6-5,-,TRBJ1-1,TGTGCCAGCAGTTTCGCAGGGTCTGAAGCTTTCTTT,CASSFAGSEAFF
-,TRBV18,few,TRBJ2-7,TGTGCCAGCTCACCAGACCGGTCCTACGAGCAGTACTTC,CASSPDRSYEQYF
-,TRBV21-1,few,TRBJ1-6,TGTGCCAGCAGCAATAGGGCAGCGAATTCACCCCTCCACTTT,CASSNRAANSPLHF
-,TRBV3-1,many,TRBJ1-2,TGTGCCAGCAGTCTGGGGATCTATGGCTACACCTTC,CASSLGIYGYTF
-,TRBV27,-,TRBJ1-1,TGTGCCAGCAGTCCCTCCGTACGGGTAGCGAACACTGAAGCTTTCTTT,CASSPSVRVANTEAFF
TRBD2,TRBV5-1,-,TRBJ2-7,TGCGCCAGCAGTTTGTGGCGAAGGAGCGGGGGGGTTTCCTACGAGCAGTACTTC,CASSLWRRSGGVSYEQYF
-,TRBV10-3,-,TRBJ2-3,TGTGCCATCACGAGGTTGGCCCCCCAACTGTATACGCAGTATTTT,CAITRLAPQLYTQYF
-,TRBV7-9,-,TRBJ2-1,TGTGCCAGCAGCTTTGCCCAGGAGCAGTTCTTC,CASSFAQEQFF
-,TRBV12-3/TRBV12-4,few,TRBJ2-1,TGTGCCAGCAGTTATCAGGGACTTGAGCAGTTCTTC,CASSYQGLEQFF
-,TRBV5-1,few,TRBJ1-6,TGCGCCAGCAGCTTGCTAGGGTCTAATTCACCCCTCCACTTT,CASSLLGSNSPLHF